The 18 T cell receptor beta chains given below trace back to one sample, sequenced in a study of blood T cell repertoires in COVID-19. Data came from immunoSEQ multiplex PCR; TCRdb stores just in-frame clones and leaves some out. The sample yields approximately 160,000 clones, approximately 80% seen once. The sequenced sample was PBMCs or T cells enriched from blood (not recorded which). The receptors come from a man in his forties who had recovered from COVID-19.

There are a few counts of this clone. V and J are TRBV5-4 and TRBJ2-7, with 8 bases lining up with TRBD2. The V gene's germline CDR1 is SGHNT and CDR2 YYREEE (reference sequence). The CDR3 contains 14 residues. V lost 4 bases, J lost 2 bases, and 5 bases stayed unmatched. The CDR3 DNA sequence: TGTGCCAGCAGCCCGCGGGGGGCCCCCTACGAGCAGTACTTC. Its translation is CASSPRGAPYEQYF.

The CDR3 bases are TGTGCCTGGAGGAGAGGTCTCTCTGGGGCCAACGTCCTGACTTTC. This sequence encodes CAWRRGLSGANVLTF. J is TRBJ2-6 and V is TRBV30; no reliable D call. Germline V lookup: CDR1 GTSNPN, CDR2 SVGIG (reference sequence). Between the trimmed V and J ends, which lost 3 bases and 0 bases, there was a span of 9 bases. This CDR3 is 15 amino acids long.

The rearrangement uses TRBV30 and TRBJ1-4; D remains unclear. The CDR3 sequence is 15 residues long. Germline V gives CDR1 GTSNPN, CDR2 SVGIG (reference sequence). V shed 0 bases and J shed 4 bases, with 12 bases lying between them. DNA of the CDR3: TGTGCCTGGAGTGTAAGTCCGGGTTTTAATGAAAAACTGTTTTTT. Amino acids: CAWSVSPGFNEKLFF.

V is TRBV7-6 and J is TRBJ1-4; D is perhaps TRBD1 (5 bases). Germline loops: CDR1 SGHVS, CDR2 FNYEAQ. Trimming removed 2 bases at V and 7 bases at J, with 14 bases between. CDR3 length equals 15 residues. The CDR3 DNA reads TGTGCCAGCAGCTTACCCGGCGGGGGTGTTGAAAAACTGTTTTTT. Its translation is CASSLPGGGVEKLFF.

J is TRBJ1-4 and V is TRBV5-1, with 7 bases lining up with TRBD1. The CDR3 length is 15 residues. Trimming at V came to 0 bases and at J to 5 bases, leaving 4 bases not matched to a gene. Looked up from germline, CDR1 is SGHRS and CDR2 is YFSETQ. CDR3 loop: CASSLVTGANEKLFF. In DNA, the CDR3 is TGCGCCAGCAGCTTGGTAACAGGGGCGAATGAAAAACTGTTTTTT. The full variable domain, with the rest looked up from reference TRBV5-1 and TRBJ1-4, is KAGVTQTPRYLIKTRGQQVTLSCSPISGHRSVSWYQQTPGQGLQFLFEYFSETQRNKGNFPGRFSGRQFSNSRSEMNVSTLELGDSALYLCASSLVTGANEKLFFGSGTQLSVL.

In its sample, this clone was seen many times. As DNA, the CDR3 is TGTGCCAGCAGCGTCGACGCGGGGGTTGACATCTCCTACGAGCAGTACTTC. This sequence encodes CASSVDAGVDISYEQYF. The chain links TRBV9 to TRBJ2-7; 7 positions match TRBD2. Germline lookup yields CDR1 SGDLS and CDR2 YYNGEE. The V and J ends lost 2 bases and 0 bases, in that order; junction bases with no gene match: 11. CDR3 size: 17 residues.

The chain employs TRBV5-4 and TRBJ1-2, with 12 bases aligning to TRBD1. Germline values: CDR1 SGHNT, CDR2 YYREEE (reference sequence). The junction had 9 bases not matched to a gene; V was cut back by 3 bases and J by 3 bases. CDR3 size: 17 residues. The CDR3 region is CASSSGFGTGGHYGYTF. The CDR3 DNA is TGTGCCAGCAGCTCTGGGTTCGGGACAGGGGGCCACTATGGCTACACCTTC. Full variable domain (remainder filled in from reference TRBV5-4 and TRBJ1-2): ETGVTQSPTHLIKTRGQQVTLRCSSQSGHNTVSWYQQALGQGPQFIFQYYREEENGRGNFPPRFSGLQFPNYSSELNVNALELDDSALYLCASSSGFGTGGHYGYTFGSGTRLTVV.

The CDR3 nucleotides are TGTGCCTGGAAAGACAGGGGGGACACTGAAGCTTTCTTT. Translation: CAWKDRGDTEAFF. The chain uses TRBV30 and TRBJ1-1, with 9 positions matching TRBD1. The CDR3 has 13 residues. The trim removed 4 bases at V and 3 bases at J, leaving 3 bases unmatched. Germline-derived CDR1 and CDR2 are GTSNPN and SVGIG (reference sequence).

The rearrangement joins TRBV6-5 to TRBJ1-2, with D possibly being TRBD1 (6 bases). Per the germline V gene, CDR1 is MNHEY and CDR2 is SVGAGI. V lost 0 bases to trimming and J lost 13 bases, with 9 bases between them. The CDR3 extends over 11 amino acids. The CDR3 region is CASSYSRDTTF. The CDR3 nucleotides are TGTGCCAGCAGTTACTCCCGGGACACCACCTTC.

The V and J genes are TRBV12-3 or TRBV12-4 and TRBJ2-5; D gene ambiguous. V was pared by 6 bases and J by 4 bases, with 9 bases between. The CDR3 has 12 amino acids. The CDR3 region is CASSFNIETQYF. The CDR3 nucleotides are TGTGCCAGCAGCTTTAACATAGAGACCCAGTACTTC.

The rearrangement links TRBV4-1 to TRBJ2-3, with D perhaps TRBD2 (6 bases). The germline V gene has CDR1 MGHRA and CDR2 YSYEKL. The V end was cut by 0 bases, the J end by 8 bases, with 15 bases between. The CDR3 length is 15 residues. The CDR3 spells CASSQDEEGRGTQYF. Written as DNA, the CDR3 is TGCGCCAGCAGCCAAGATGAGGAGGGAAGAGGTACGCAGTATTTT.

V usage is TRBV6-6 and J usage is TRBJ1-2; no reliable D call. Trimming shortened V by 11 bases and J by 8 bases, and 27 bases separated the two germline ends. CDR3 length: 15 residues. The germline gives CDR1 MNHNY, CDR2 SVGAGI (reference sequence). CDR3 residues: CAGSRDNPKRDGYTF. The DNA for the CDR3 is TGTGCCGGATCTCGGGATAACCCAAAGCGAGACGGCTACACCTTC.

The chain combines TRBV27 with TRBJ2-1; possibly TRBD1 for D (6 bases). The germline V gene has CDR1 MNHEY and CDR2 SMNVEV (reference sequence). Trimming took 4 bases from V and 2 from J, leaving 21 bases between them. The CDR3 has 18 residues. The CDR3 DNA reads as TGTGCCAGCAGTTACGGCTACGACCAGGGGTACCCCTACAATGAGCAGTTCTTC. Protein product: CASSYGYDQGYPYNEQFF.

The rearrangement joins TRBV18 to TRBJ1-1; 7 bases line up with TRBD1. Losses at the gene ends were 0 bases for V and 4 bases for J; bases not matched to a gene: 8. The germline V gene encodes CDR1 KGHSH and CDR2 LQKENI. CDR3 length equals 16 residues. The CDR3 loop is CASSPPNRGGITEAFF. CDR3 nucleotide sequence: TGTGCCAGCTCACCACCGAACAGGGGCGGAATCACTGAAGCTTTCTTT.

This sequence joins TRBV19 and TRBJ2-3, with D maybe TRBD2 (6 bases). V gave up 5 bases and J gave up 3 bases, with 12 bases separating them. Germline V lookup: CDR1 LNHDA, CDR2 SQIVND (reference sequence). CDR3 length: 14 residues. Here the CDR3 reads CASSVAGRTDTQYF. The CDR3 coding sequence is TGTGCCAGTAGTGTGGCGGGGAGGACAGATACGCAGTATTTT.

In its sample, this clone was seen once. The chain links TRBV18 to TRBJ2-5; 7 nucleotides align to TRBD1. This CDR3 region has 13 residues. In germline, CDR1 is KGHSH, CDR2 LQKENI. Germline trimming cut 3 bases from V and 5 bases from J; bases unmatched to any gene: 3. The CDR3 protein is CASSPGTAETQYF. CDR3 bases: TGTGCCAGCTCACCCGGGACAGCTGAGACCCAGTACTTC.

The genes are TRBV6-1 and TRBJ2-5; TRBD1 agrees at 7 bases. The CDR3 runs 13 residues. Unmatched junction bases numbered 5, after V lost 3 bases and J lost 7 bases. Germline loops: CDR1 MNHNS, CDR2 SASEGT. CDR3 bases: TGTGCCAGCAGTGAGACAGGGCAGTGGACCCAGTACTTC. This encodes CASSETGQWTQYF.

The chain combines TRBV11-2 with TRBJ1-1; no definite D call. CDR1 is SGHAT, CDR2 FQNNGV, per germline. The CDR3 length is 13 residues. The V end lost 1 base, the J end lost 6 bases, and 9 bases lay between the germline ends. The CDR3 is CASSLVRYAEAFF. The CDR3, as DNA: TGTGCCAGCAGCTTAGTTCGGTACGCTGAAGCTTTCTTT. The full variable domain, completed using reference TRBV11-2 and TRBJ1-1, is EAGVAQSPRYKIIEKRQSVAFWCNPISGHATLYWYQQILGQGPKLLIQFQNNGVVDDSQLPKDRFSAERLKGVDSTLKIQPAKLEDSAVYLCASSLVRYAEAFFGQGTRLTVV.